These 9 T cell receptor beta chains share one sample of origin, sequenced in a study of tumor-infiltrating lymphocytes in oesophageal squamous cell carcinoma (dated by TCRdb to 2016 to 2017). Libraries came from PCR. Sequencer: Illumina HiSeq 2000. In TCRdb, the public reads were trimmed at Q25 with fastp and aligned with MiXCR, with productive beta chains retained. CDR3 protein sequences are deduplicated, and each keeps its most common genes and DNA. This sample has 15,000 to 20,000 distinct CDR3 sequences in its table, and roughly 46% of those were observed once. The ten largest make up about 42% of the sample. Sequenced material: blood. These receptors were obtained from a female donor with esophageal squamous cell carcinoma.

The chain carries TRBV5-1 and TRBJ2-7; 12 nucleotides align to TRBD2. The CDR3 covers 15 residues. Germline V gene lookup returns CDR1 SGHRS and CDR2 YFSETQ. After removal of 6 bases from V and 0 bases from J, the junction contained 4 bases not matched to a gene. In DNA form, the CDR3 reads TGCGCCAGCACCGAGGGACTAGCGGGCTCCTACGAGCAGTACTTC. Translated: CASTEGLAGSYEQYF.

This clonotype was recorded many times. The chain combines TRBV6-1 with TRBJ2-3, with 13 bases lining up with TRBD2. Germline V gene lookup returns CDR1 MNHNS and CDR2 SASEGT. The CDR3 length is 15 residues. V shed 5 bases and J 7 bases; nucleotides not matched to a gene: 6. CDR3 DNA: TGTGCCAGCAGTCCCAGGACTAGCGGGAGTCATACGCAGTATTTT. It translates to CASSPRTSGSHTQYF.

This chain links TRBV7-2 with TRBJ1-2, with D perhaps TRBD1 (6 bases). Germline values: CDR1 SGHTA, CDR2 FQGNSA. The CDR3 runs 14 residues. V was cut by 1 base and J by 8 bases, with 14 bases left in between. In DNA form, the CDR3 reads TGTGCCAGCAGCTTAGTGGCAGGGGTTGAAGGCTACACCTTC. Amino acids: CASSLVAGVEGYTF.

The J gene is TRBJ2-3, the V gene TRBV7-6, with TRBD1 matching 9 bases. The V gene end was trimmed by 2 bases and the J gene end by 4 bases; junction bases not matched to a gene: 7. This CDR3 has 16 residues. Germline V lookup: CDR1 SGHVS, CDR2 FNYEAQ. In DNA form, the CDR3 reads TGTGCCAGCAGCTTAAATCGGGACAGGGCGGCAGATACGCAGTATTTT. This codes for CASSLNRDRAADTQYF.

This clonotype came up many times. This rearrangement joins TRBV18 to TRBJ2-6; D uncertain. V was shortened by 3 bases and J by 1 base, with 4 bases between the two germline ends. The CDR3 is 14 residues long. Germline V gene lookup returns CDR1 KGHSH and CDR2 LQKENI. The CDR3 nucleotides are TGTGCCAGCTCACCTGAATCTGGGGCCAACGTCCTGACTTTC. Its protein product is CASSPESGANVLTF.

The V gene is TRBV7-8, the J gene TRBJ1-5, with TRBD1 as a possible D gene (5 bases). The V gene's germline CDR1 is SGHVS and CDR2 FQNEAQ. V gave up 6 bases and J gave up 6 bases, with 18 bases separating them. The CDR3 extends over 15 amino acids. The CDR3 protein is CASSGAPDRSQPQHF. The CDR3 DNA follows: TGTGCCAGCAGTGGGGCACCAGATAGGAGTCAGCCCCAGCATTTT. Combining the CDR3 with reference TRBV7-8 and TRBJ1-5 gives the whole variable domain GAGVSQSPRYKVAKRGQDVALRCDPISGHVSLFWYQQALGQGPEFLTYFQNEAQLDKSGLPSDRFFAERPEGSVSTLKIQRTQQEDSAVYLCASSGAPDRSQPQHFGDGTRLSIL.

The table lists this clonotype with many counts. CDR3 sequence (DNA): TGTGCCAGCAGCTTTTGGACCAACCGGCTCCCAGATACGCAGTATTTT. Its translation: CASSFWTNRLPDTQYF. The gene calls are TRBV5-4 and TRBJ2-3; no reliable D call. Germline CDR1 is SGHNT and CDR2 is YYREEE (reference sequence). The CDR3 contains 16 residues. The ends were cut back, 2 bases at V and 4 bases at J, with 17 bases in the middle. Full variable domain (outside the CDR3, taken from reference TRBV5-4 and TRBJ2-3): ETGVTQSPTHLIKTRGQQVTLRCSSQSGHNTVSWYQQALGQGPQFIFQYYREEENGRGNFPPRFSGLQFPNYSSELNVNALELDDSALYLCASSFWTNRLPDTQYFGPGTRLTVL.

This clonotype was recorded many times. The chain carries TRBV2 and TRBJ1-2; D gene unclear. The germline V and J ends were trimmed by 7 bases and 2 bases, with 8 bases remaining between them. The CDR3 is 12 residues long. CDR1 SNHLY and CDR2 FYNNEI come from the germline V gene. The CDR3 sequence: CASTSINYGYTF. For the CDR3, the DNA is TGTGCCAGCACCAGTATAAACTATGGCTACACCTTC.

This clonotype was detected a few times. The conserved phenylalanine or tryptophan is not found at the CDR3 terminus, so this likely reflects a read error. Because the CDR3's place on the DNA is in doubt, the DNA is left out and the CDR3 is given as listed by TCRdb. This CDR3 is CASSLTGKANYGYTFGS. J is TRBJ2-1 and V is TRBV7-2; TRBD1, the table's D call, was not compared with the DNA. The CDR3 is 17 residues long, ends included. Germline CDR1 is SGHTA and CDR2 is FQGNSA.